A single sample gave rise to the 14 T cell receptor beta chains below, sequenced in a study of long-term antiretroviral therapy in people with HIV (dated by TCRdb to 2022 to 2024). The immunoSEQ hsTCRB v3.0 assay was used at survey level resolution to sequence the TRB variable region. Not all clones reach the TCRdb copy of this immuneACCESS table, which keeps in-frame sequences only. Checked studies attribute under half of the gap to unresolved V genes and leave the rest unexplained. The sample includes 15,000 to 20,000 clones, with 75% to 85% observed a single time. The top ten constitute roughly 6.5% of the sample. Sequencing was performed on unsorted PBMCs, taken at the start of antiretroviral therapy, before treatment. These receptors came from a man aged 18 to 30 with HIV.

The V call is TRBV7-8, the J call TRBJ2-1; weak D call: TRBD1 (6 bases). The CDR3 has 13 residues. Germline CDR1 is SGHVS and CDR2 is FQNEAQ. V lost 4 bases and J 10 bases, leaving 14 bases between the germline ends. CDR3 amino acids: CASSSVNREEQFF. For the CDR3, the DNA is TGTGCCAGCAGCTCAGTAAACAGGGAGGAGCAGTTCTTC.

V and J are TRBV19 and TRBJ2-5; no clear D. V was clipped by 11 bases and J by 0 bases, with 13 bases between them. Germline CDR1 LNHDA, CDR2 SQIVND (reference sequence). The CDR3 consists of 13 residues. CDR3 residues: CAARPRNQETQYF. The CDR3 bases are TGTGCCGCCCGGCCCCGAAACCAAGAGACCCAGTACTTC.

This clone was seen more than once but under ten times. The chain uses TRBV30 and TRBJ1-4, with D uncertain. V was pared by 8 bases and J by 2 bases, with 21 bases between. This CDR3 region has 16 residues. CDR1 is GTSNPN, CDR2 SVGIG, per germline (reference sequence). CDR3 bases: TGTGCCCTCGGCCGCGGTCGGCGGCAGACTAATGAAAAACTGTTTTTT. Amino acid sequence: CALGRGRRQTNEKLFF.

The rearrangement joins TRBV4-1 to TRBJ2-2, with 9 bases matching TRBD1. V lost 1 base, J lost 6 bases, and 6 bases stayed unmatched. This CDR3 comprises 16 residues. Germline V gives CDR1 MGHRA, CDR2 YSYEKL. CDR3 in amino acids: CASSQVLGQGSGELFF. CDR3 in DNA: TGCGCCAGCAGCCAAGTTCTCGGACAGGGGTCCGGGGAGCTGTTTTTT.

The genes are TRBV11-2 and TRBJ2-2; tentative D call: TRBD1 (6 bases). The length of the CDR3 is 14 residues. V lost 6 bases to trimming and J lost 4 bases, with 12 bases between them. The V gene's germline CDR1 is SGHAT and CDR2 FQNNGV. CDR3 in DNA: TGTGCCAGCAGGCCTCAGGGGAGCACCGGGGAGCTGTTTTTT. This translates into CASRPQGSTGELFF.

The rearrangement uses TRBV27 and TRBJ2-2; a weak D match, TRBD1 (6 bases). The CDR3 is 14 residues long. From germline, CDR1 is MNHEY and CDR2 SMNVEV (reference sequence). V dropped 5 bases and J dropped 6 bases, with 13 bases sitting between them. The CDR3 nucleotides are TGTGCCAGCAGTCCGCGACAGGTATCCGGGGAGCTGTTTTTT. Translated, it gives CASSPRQVSGELFF.

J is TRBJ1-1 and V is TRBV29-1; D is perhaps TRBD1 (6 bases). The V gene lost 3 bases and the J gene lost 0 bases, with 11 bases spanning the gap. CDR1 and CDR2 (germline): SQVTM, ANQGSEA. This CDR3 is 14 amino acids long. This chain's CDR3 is CSVDPTGMNTEAFF. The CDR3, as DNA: TGCAGCGTTGACCCGACAGGCATGAACACTGAAGCTTTCTTT.

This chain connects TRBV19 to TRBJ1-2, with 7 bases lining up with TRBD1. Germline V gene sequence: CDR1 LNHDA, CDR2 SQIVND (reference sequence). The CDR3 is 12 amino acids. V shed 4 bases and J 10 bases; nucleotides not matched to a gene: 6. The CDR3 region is CASSTGQVDYTF. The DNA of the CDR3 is TGTGCCAGTAGTACTGGACAGGTTGACTACACCTTC.

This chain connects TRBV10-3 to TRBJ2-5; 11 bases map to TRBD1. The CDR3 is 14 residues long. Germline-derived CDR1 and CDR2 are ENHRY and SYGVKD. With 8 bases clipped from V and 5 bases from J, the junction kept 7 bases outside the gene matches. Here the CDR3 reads CAIGRTGGKETQYF. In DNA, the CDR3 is TGTGCCATCGGACGGACAGGGGGCAAGGAGACCCAGTACTTC.

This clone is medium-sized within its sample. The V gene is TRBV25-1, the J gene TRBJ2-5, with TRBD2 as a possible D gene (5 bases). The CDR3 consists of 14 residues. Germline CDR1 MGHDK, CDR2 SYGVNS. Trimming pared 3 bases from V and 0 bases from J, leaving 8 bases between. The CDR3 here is CASSERGHQETQYF. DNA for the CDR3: TGTGCCAGCAGTGAGAGAGGGCACCAAGAGACCCAGTACTTC.

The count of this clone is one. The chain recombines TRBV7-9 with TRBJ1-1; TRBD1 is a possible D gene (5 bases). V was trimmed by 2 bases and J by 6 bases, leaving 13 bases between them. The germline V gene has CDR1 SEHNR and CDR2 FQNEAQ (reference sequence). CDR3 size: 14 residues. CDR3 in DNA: TGTGCCAGCAGCTTAACGGACACCCGGGCTGAAGCTTTCTTT. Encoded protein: CASSLTDTRAEAFF.

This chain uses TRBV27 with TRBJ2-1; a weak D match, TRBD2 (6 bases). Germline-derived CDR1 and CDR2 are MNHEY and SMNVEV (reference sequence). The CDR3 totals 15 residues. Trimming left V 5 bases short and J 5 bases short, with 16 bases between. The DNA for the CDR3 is TGTGCCAGCAGTCAGACCGGGACTCCAAACAATGAGCAGTTCTTC. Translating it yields CASSQTGTPNNEQFF.

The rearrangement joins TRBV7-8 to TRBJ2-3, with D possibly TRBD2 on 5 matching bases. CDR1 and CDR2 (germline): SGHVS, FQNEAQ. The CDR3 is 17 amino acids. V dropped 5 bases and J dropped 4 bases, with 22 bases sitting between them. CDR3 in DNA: TGTGCCAGCAGCCGCCGGGCGGGCACAAACAAGGCAGATACGCAGTATTTT. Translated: CASSRRAGTNKADTQYF. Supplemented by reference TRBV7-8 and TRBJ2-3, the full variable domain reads GAGVSQSPRYKVAKRGQDVALRCDPISGHVSLFWYQQALGQGPEFLTYFQNEAQLDKSGLPSDRFFAERPEGSVSTLKIQRTQQEDSAVYLCASSRRAGTNKADTQYFGPGTRLTVL.

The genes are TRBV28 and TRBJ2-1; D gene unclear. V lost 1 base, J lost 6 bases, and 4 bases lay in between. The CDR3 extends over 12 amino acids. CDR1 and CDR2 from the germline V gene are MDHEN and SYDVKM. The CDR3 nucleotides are TGTGCCAGCAGTTTATTTATCAATGAGCAGTTCTTC. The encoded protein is CASSLFINEQFF.